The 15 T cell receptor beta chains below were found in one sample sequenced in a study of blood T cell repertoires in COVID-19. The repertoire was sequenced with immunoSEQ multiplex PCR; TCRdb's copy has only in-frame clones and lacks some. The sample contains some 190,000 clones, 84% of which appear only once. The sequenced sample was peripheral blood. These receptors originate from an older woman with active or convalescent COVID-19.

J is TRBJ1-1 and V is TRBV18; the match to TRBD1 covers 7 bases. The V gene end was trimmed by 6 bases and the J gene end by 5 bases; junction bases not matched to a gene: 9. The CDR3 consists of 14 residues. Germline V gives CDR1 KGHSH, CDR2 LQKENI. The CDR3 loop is CASSRTGVETEAFF. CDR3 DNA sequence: TGTGCCAGCTCGCGAACAGGGGTTGAAACTGAAGCTTTCTTT. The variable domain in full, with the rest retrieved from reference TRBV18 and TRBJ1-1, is NAGVMQNPRHLVRRRGQEARLRCSPMKGHSHVYWYRQLPEEGLKFMVYLQKENIIDESGMPKERFSAEFPKEGPSILRIQQVVRGDSAAYFCASSRTGVETEAFFGQGTRLTVV.

CDR3 bases: TGTGCCAGCAGCTTAGGTGCGACAGGAGGAGAAGCTTTCTTT. This codes for CASSLGATGGEAFF. This sequence joins TRBV11-2 and TRBJ1-1, with D possibly being TRBD1 (6 bases). The CDR3 loop spans 14 amino acids. Germline V CDR1 and CDR2: SGHAT, FQNNGV. The V end lost 1 base, the J end lost 8 bases, and 14 bases lay between the germline ends.

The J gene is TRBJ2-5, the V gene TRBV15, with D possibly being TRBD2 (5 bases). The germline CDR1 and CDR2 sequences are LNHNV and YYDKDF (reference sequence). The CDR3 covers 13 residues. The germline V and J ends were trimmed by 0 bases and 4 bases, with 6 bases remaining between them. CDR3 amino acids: CATSRDRGETQYF. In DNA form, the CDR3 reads TGTGCCACCAGCAGAGATCGGGGAGAGACCCAGTACTTC.

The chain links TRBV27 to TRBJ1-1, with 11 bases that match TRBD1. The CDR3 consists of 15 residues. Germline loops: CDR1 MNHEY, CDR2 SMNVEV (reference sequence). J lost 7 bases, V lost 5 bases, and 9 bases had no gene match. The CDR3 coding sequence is TGTGCCAGCAGTCCACATCCCGGGACAGGGGGTGAAGCTTTCTTT. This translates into CASSPHPGTGGEAFF.

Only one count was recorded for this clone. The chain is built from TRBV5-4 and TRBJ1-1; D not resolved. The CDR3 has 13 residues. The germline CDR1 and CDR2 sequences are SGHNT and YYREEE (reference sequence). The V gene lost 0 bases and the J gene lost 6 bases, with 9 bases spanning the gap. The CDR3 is CASSLDRYPEAFF. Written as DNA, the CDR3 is TGTGCCAGCAGCTTGGACAGATACCCTGAAGCTTTCTTT.

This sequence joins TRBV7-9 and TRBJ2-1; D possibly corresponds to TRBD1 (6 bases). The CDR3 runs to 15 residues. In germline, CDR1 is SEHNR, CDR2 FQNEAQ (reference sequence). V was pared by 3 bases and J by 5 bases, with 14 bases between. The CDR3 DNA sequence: TGTGCCAGCAGCTTGGGGGCCACAGCGGACAATGAGCAGTTCTTC. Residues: CASSLGATADNEQFF. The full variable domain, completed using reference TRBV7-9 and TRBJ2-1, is DTGVSQNPRHKITKRGQNVTFRCDPISEHNRLYWYRQTLGQGPEFLTYFQNEAQLEKSRLLSDRFSAERPKGSFSTLEIQRTEQGDSAMYLCASSLGATADNEQFFGPGTRLTVL.

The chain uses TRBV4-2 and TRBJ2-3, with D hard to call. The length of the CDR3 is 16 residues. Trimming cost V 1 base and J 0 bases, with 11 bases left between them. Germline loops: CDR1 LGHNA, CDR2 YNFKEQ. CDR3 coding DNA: TGTGCCAGCAGCCAAGGTATTTCACAGAGCACAGATACGCAGTATTTT. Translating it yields CASSQGISQSTDTQYF.

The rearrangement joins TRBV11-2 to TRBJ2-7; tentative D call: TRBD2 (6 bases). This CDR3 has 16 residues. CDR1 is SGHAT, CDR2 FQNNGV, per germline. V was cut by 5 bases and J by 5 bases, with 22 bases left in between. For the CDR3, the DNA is TGTGCCAGCAGCCCGCGGGGCGGCGGGTGGGCCCACGAGCAGTACTTC. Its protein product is CASSPRGGGWAHEQYF.

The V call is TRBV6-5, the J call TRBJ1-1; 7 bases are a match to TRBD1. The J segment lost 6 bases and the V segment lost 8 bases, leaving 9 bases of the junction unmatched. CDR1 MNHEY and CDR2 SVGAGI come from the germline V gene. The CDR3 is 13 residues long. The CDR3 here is CASGRQGTAEAFF. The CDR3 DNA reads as TGTGCCAGCGGCCGACAGGGCACCGCTGAAGCTTTCTTT.

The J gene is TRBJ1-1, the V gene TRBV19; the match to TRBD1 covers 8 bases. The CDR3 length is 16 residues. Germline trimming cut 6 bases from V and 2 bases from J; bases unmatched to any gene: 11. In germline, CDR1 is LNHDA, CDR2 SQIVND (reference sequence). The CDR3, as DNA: TGTGCCAGTAGGATCCCCGGACAGGGAAGCAACACTGAAGCTTTCTTT. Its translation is CASRIPGQGSNTEAFF.

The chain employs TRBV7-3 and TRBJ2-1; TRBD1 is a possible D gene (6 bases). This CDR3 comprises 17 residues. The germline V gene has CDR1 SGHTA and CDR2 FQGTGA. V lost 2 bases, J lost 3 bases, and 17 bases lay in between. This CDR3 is CASSLQTGTLGYNEQFF. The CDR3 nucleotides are TGTGCCAGCAGCTTACAAACCGGGACATTAGGCTACAATGAGCAGTTCTTC.

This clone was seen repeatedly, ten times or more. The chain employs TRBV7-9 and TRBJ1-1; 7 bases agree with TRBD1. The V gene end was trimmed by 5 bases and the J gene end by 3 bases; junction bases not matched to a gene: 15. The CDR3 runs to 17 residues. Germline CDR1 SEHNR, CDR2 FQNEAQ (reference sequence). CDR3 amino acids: CASSQLTGAHGDTEAFF. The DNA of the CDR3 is TGTGCCAGCAGCCAACTAACAGGGGCTCATGGGGACACTGAAGCTTTCTTT.

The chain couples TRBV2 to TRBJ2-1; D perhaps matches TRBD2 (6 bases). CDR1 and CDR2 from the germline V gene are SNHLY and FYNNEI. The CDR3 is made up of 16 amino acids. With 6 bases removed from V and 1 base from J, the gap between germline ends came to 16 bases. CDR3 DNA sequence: TGTGCCAGCAGATCAGGGAATAGCGGATCCTACAATGAGCAGTTCTTC. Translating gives CASRSGNSGSYNEQFF.

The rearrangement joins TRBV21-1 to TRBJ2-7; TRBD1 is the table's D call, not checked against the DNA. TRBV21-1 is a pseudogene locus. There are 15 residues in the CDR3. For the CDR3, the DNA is TGTGCCAGCAGCAAGGGGACAGTTCGAGTCTACGAGCAGTACTTC. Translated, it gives CASSKGTVRVYEQYF.

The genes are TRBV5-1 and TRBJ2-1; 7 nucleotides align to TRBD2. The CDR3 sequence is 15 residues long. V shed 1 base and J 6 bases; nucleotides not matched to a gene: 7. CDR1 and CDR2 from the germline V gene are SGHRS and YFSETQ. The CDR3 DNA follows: TGCGCCAGCAGCTTGCAGGGCGGGAGCTTCAATGAGCAGTTCTTC. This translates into CASSLQGGSFNEQFF.